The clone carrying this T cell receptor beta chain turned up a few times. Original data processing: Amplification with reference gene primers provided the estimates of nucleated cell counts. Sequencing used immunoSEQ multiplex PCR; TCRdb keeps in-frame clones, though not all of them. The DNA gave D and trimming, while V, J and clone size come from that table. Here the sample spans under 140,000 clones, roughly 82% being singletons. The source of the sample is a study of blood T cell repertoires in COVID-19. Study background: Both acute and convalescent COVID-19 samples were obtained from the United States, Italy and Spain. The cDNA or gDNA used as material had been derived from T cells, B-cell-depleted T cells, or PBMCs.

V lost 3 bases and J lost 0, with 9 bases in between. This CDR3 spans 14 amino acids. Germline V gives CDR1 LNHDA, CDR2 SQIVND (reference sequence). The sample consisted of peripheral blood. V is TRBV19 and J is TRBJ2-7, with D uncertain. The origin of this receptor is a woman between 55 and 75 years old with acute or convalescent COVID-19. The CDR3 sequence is CASSIRQDSYEQYF. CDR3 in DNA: TGTGCCAGTAGTATCAGGCAGGACTCCTACGAGCAGTACTTC.